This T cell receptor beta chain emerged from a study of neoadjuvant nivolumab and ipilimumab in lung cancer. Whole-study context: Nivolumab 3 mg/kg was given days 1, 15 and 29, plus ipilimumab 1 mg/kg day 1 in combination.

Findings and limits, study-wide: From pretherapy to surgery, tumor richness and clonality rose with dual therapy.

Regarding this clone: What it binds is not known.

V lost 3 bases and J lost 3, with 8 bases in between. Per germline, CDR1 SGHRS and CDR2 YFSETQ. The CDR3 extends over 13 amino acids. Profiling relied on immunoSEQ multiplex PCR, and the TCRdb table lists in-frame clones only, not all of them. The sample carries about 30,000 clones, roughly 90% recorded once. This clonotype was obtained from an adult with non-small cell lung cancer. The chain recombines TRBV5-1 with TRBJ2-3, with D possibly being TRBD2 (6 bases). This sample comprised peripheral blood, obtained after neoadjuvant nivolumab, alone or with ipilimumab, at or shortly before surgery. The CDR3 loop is CASSSLATDTQYF. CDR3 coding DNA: TGCGCCAGCAGCTCCCTAGCGACAGATACGCAGTATTTT.